This entry is about one TCR beta chain. In its sample, this clonotype was seen a few times. Its antigen specificity is not known. Base qualities are not provided; no much larger clone lies one nucleotide away. Library prep was done by 5' RACE. Sequencing used a NextSeq 500. Unique molecular identifiers were attached to individual cDNA molecules in the TCR library protocol so that sequencing error and PCR bias could be corrected. TCR alpha and beta chains were both sequenced, and the abundances of alpha and beta sequences in each sample were closely correlated with each other. The authors' analysis ran thus. V gene, J gene and CDR3 annotation of TCR sequences was performed with Decombinator V4. Expanded TCRs were defined as changing significantly between any two time points under a Poisson model with p below 0.0001. TCR abundances were normalised to the total number of TCRs sequenced per sample and were expressed as counts per million. VDJdb, accessed on 1 November 2021, was searched for TCRs annotated for CMV, EBV and SARS-CoV-2, and TCRs annotated for more than one antigen were excluded. The public reads were reprocessed in TCRdb via fastp at Q25 and MiXCR, keeping in-frame beta chains. Each CDR3 protein appears once, grouped with its most common genes and DNA. These V and J calls derive from TCRdb rather than the authors' analysis. The table for this sample lists 75,000 to 100,000 distinct CDR3 sequences; about 15% of them were counted only once. Around 1.3% of the sample goes to the ten largest clones.

The data stem from a study of early T cells in non-severe SARS-CoV-2 infection (dated by TCRdb to the early 2020s). Notes on the research overall: Because TCR sequencing relied on bulk RNA taken from unsorted whole blood, pairing of alpha and beta chains was not possible. The paper as a whole reports these results and caveats: VDJdb matching was skewed toward anti-spike CD8 responses and likely underestimated virus-specific expansions by missing private and CD4 specificities.

This was a case-control study nested in a cohort of healthcare workers in London, UK, who had nasopharyngeal swab PCR tests and blood samples taken every week. Healthcare workers were recruited during the week of the UK lockdown, between 23 and 31 March 2020, and followed weekly for up to roughly 15 weeks. Input material: whole blood. This TCR was sampled from an adult who was a healthcare worker with PCR-confirmed SARS-CoV-2 infection or an uninfected control (not recorded which).

The nucleotides are TGTGCCAGCCGGGCTGCCACCGGGGAGCTGTTTTTT. Its protein reads: CASRAATGELFF. The chain couples TRBV19 to TRBJ2-2, with no confident D gene call. The germline V gene (reference sequence) gives CDR1 as LNHDA and CDR2 as SQIVND. The CDR3 numbers 12 residues from cysteine through phenylalanine. Left in the record is the CDR3 DNA by itself, 36 bases read in frame from the first base. A distance of 9 bases separates the germline ends of V and J, which lose 9 bases and 4 bases respectively.